The rows below give T cell receptor beta chains drawn from one sample of a study of Ad26.COV2.S vaccination and SARS-CoV-2 variants. The method was immunoSEQ multiplex PCR; TCRdb's version includes in-frame clones alone and lacks a portion of them. Counted here are 440,000 or so clones, about 89% occurring once; the ten biggest clones make up roughly 1.7%. Sequencing was performed on peripheral blood, taken in a trial of Ad26.COV2.S vaccine versus placebo. The receptor source for this set is a person between 18 and 59 years old who received the Ad26.COV2.S COVID-19 vaccine or a placebo. CDR3s include the opening cysteine and the closing phenylalanine or tryptophan. A D gene is named only where the DNA matches it firmly.

j_call v_call d_call cdr3_nt cdr3_aa
TRBJ1-4 TRBV18 TRBD1 TGTGCCAGCTCGCATACAGGGGTCGGTAATGAAAAACTGTTTTTT CASSHTGVGNEKLFF
TRBJ2-1 TRBV7-9 - TGTGCCAGCAGCTTAGTCCCCAATGAGCAGTTCTTC CASSLVPNEQFF
TRBJ2-6 TRBV2 TRBD1 TGTGCCAGCTGTAGGCAGGGGGCGCTTGGGGCCAACGTCCTGACTTTC CASCRQGALGANVLTF
TRBJ2-7 TRBV5-6 TRBD2 TGTGCCAGCAGCCAGGGAGGGCAGGGCCCCTACGAGCAGTACTTC CASSQGGQGPYEQYF
TRBJ2-7 TRBV29-1 TRBD1 TGCAGCGCCACCGGGACAGGGTTCAACGAGCAGTACTTC CSATGTGFNEQYF
TRBJ2-6 TRBV29-1 - TGCAGCGTTGGGTCTCGCTCTGGGGCCAACGTCCTGACTTTC CSVGSRSGANVLTF
TRBJ2-2 TRBV28 - TGTGCCAGCAGAAAGGGTGGTACCGGGGAGCTGTTTTTT CASRKGGTGELFF
TRBJ2-7 TRBV5-1 - TGCGCCAGTTCATCCCCGGGAGATTCGCCTGCGGGGTCCTACGAGCAGTACTTC CASSSPGDSPAGSYEQYF
TRBJ2-7 TRBV7-2 - TGTGCCAGCAGCGCGTTTGAGGGGCAGTACTTC CASSAFEGQYF
TRBJ2-7 TRBV7-9 TRBD1 TGTGCCAGCAGCTCAGCCGGGACAGGGCGTTACGAGCAGTACTTC CASSSAGTGRYEQYF
TRBJ2-2 TRBV14 TRBD1 TGTGCCAGCAGCCCCGGACAGGGTCTTACCGGGGAGCTGTTTTTT CASSPGQGLTGELFF